This section outlines one T cell receptor beta chain sequence together with its context. This entry comes from a study of blood T cell repertoires in COVID-19. Study context: The United States, Italy and Spain provided the acute and convalescent COVID-19 samples. PBMCs, B-cell-depleted T cells, or T cells provided the cDNA or gDNA that made up the material.

Source study methods: Amplifying reference gene primers gave estimates of nucleated cell counts. TCRdb keeps only in-frame clones here, not all; method: immunoSEQ multiplex PCR. The DNA was the basis for D and trimming; V, J and clone size are from that table. The table shows 210,000 or so clones, with less than 90% occurring only once. Deletions cut 4 bases from V and 5 bases from J, with 13 bases between. The CDR3 runs 14 residues. Germline values: CDR1 SGHNT, CDR2 YYREEE (reference sequence). This clonotype originated in a woman over 75 with active or convalescent COVID-19. The source material was peripheral blood. This chain links TRBV5-4 with TRBJ2-1; a possible D gene is TRBD1 (6 bases). CDR3 bases: TGTGCCAGCAGCCATTCCCGGGACAACAATGAGCAGTTCTTC. Translation: CASSHSRDNNEQFF.